These 32 T cell receptor beta chains share one sample of origin, sequenced in a study of T cell responses to AZD1222 COVID-19 vaccine. The protocol was immunoSEQ multiplex PCR, while the TCRdb copy is restricted to in-frame clones and leaves out a portion. This sample has about 25,000 clones; 86% occur once, and the top ten carry almost 8%. Sequenced here: peripheral blood, sampled 28 days after the second AZD1222 dose. These receptors were collected from an adult who received the AZD1222 COVID-19 vaccine.

This clone was counted between two and nine times. This chain joins TRBV4-1 and TRBJ2-1, with D perhaps assigned TRBD1 or TRBD2 (5 bases each). CDR1 and CDR2 from the germline V gene are MGHRA and YSYEKL. The V end lost 1 base, the J end lost 8 bases, and 15 bases lay between the germline ends. The CDR3 length is 15 residues. In DNA, the CDR3 is TGCGCCAGCAGCCAAGTGGGGGTACCACAGGATGAGCAGTTCTTC. Protein sequence: CASSQVGVPQDEQFF.

With regard to this clone: The germline gene is not matched at one end of the junction; a read error may be the cause. The chain recombines TRBV15 with TRBJ2-1; 7 positions agree with TRBD2. The CDR3 has 15 residues. Germline CDR1 and CDR2: LNHNV and YYDKDF (reference sequence). This CDR3 is CATSREQAGPGLRIF. CDR3 bases: TGTGCCACCAGCAGAGAGCAAGCGGGACCAGGATTAAGGATCTTC.

This chain joins TRBV7-3 and TRBJ2-2, with D unresolved. V gave up 6 bases and J gave up 3 bases, with 5 bases separating them. The germline CDR1 and CDR2 sequences are SGHTA and FQGTGA. CDR3 length: 12 amino acids. CDR3 protein: CASSSHTGELFF. CDR3 DNA: TGTGCCAGCAGTTCCCACACCGGGGAGCTGTTTTTT.

The chain carries TRBV10-3 and TRBJ2-3; 7 nucleotides agree with TRBD2. V dropped 7 bases and J dropped 8; count of bases not matched to a gene: 12. The CDR3 runs 14 residues. In germline, CDR1 is ENHRY, CDR2 SYGVKD. The CDR3 DNA is TGTGCCATCACTCCTGGCGGGAGTCATGGTACGCAGTATTTT. Encoded protein: CAITPGGSHGTQYF.

The genes are TRBV6-5 and TRBJ1-2, with D maybe TRBD1 (6 bases). Deletions cut 6 bases from V and 4 bases from J, with 15 bases between. From germline, CDR1 is MNHEY and CDR2 SVGAGI. The CDR3 sequence is 14 residues long. CDR3 coding DNA: TGTGCCAGCAGGCTCCTTAACAGGGTCTATGGCTACACCTTC. It codes for CASRLLNRVYGYTF.

The V call is TRBV6-6, the J call TRBJ2-7; TRBD1 agrees at 8 bases. The V gene end was trimmed by 5 bases and the J gene end by 7 bases; junction bases not matched to a gene: 4. This CDR3 spans 12 amino acids. In germline, CDR1 is MNHNY, CDR2 SVGAGI (reference sequence). The CDR3 bases are TGTGCCAGCAGTCGCCAGGGGGCAGAGCAGTACTTC. Translated, it gives CASSRQGAEQYF.

V is TRBV18 and J is TRBJ1-1; D unresolved. Germline V gene data show CDR1 as KGHSH and CDR2 as LQKENI. The germline V and J ends were trimmed by 6 bases and 4 bases, with 12 bases remaining between them. This CDR3 is 13 amino acids long. The CDR3 loop reads CASSQGSGTEAFF. CDR3 DNA sequence: TGTGCCAGCTCGCAAGGTAGTGGCACTGAAGCTTTCTTT.

The genes are TRBV7-8 and TRBJ2-5, with 12 bases matching TRBD2. Per the germline V gene, CDR1 is SGHVS and CDR2 is FQNEAQ. Trimming cost V 10 bases and J 2 bases; bases outside gene matches: 8. The CDR3 sequence is 15 residues long. The DNA of the CDR3 is TGTGCCACTACGAAGACTAGCGGGGGACAAGAGACCCAGTACTTC. Translation gives CATTKTSGGQETQYF. The entire variable domain, with the rest obtained from reference TRBV7-8 and TRBJ2-5, is as follows: GAGVSQSPRYKVAKRGQDVALRCDPISGHVSLFWYQQALGQGPEFLTYFQNEAQLDKSGLPSDRFFAERPEGSVSTLKIQRTQQEDSAVYLCATTKTSGGQETQYFGPGTRLLVL.

The chain has TRBV30 and TRBJ1-5; maybe TRBD1 (5 bases). From germline, CDR1 is GTSNPN and CDR2 SVGIG (reference sequence). The V end lost 2 bases, the J end lost 0 bases, and 5 bases lay between the germline ends. CDR3 length: 13 residues. The CDR3 DNA reads TGTGCCTGGAGTAGGGGTAGCAATCAGCCCCAGCATTTT. Its protein product is CAWSRGSNQPQHF.

The V call is TRBV18, the J call TRBJ1-5; D is possibly TRBD1 (5 bases). The CDR3 loop spans 16 amino acids. V dropped 2 bases and J dropped 2 bases, with 13 bases sitting between them. Germline lookup yields CDR1 KGHSH and CDR2 LQKENI. DNA for the CDR3: TGTGCCAGCTCACCATCCAGGGCGGGTGGCAATCAGCCCCAGCATTTT. As protein: CASSPSRAGGNQPQHF.

The chain combines TRBV10-3 with TRBJ1-1; possible D gene TRBD1, 5 bases. CDR1 and CDR2 (germline): ENHRY, SYGVKD. V lost 6 bases and J lost 3, with 14 bases in between. This CDR3 contains 14 residues. The CDR3 is CAIRNQGSHTEAFF. The CDR3 DNA reads as TGTGCCATCAGGAACCAGGGCTCCCACACTGAAGCTTTCTTT.

V usage is TRBV5-1 and J usage is TRBJ2-3, with 8 bases that match TRBD2. Per germline, CDR1 SGHRS and CDR2 YFSETQ. The trim removed 4 bases at V and 5 bases at J, leaving 15 bases unmatched. The length of the CDR3 is 17 residues. CDR3 nucleotides: TGCGCCAGCAGCCCGAACTCCCCGGGGGGGGCGGGAGATACGCAGTATTTT. Translated, it gives CASSPNSPGGAGDTQYF.

J is TRBJ2-2 and V is TRBV24-1; 9 nucleotides match TRBD2. The CDR3 contains 15 residues. CDR1 and CDR2 (germline): KGHDR, SFDVKD. J lost 6 bases, V lost 9 bases, and 10 bases had no gene match. The CDR3 nucleotides are TGTGCCACCGGAGCGGGGGGCAGGTTAGCCGGGGAGCTGTTTTTT. Its translation is CATGAGGRLAGELFF.

The rearrangement joins TRBV6-5 to TRBJ1-3; 7 bases are a match to TRBD1. J gave up 2 bases and V 8 bases, and 9 bases lay outside the gene matches. The CDR3 is 15 amino acids. Germline V lookup: CDR1 MNHEY, CDR2 SVGAGI. The CDR3 sequence: CASHLLTGAGNTIYF. CDR3 DNA sequence: TGTGCCAGCCATCTCCTCACAGGGGCTGGAAACACCATATATTTT.

The J gene is TRBJ2-7, the V gene TRBV7-3, with TRBD1 identical over 8 bases. Germline values: CDR1 SGHTA, CDR2 FQGTGA. This CDR3 has 15 residues. With 3 bases clipped from V and 0 bases from J, the junction kept 4 bases outside the gene matches. CDR3 region: CASSFGQGISYEQYF. Here the CDR3 DNA reads TGTGCCAGCAGCTTTGGACAGGGTATCTCCTACGAGCAGTACTTC.

V usage is TRBV12-3 or TRBV12-4 and J usage is TRBJ2-1; tentatively, D is TRBD2 (6 bases). This CDR3 contains 13 residues. V was shortened by 6 bases and J by 7 bases, with 13 bases between the two germline ends. The CDR3 bases are TGTGCCAGCAGGCCCCATGGGGGGAATGAGCAGTTCTTC. Amino acids: CASRPHGGNEQFF.

This clone appeared a few times. The V gene is TRBV4-1, the J gene TRBJ1-2; D is perhaps TRBD1 (6 bases). The CDR3 extends over 15 amino acids. CDR1 MGHRA and CDR2 YSYEKL come from the germline V gene. V lost 1 base and J lost 4, with 13 bases in between. CDR3 in DNA: TGCGCCAGCAGCCAAGCAATAGACAGGCCCTATGGCTACACCTTC. Encoded protein: CASSQAIDRPYGYTF.

This clone appeared a single time. This sequence joins TRBV28 and TRBJ1-1; 8 bases are a match to TRBD1. Germline CDR1 MDHEN, CDR2 SYDVKM. V was clipped by 6 bases and J by 5 bases; unmatched bases: 14. The CDR3 is made up of 16 amino acids. The chain's CDR3 is CASRGGSGGFRTEAFF. Here the CDR3 DNA reads TGTGCCAGCAGGGGAGGGTCAGGGGGCTTTCGGACTGAAGCTTTCTTT.

The V call is TRBV5-4, the J call TRBJ2-1; the match to TRBD1 covers 9 bases. There are 16 residues in the CDR3. Germline CDR1 SGHNT, CDR2 YYREEE (reference sequence). V shed 4 bases, J shed 6 bases, and the junction held 11 bases outside the gene matches. This CDR3 is CASSPAGTGRANEQFF. CDR3 DNA: TGTGCCAGCAGCCCCGCCGGGACAGGGAGAGCCAATGAGCAGTTCTTC.

The chain recombines TRBV18 with TRBJ2-1; 7 bases fit TRBD1. Germline V CDR1 and CDR2: KGHSH, LQKENI. Trimming removed 6 bases from V and 16 bases from J; junction bases left unmatched: 12. The CDR3 contains 12 residues. CDR3 loop: CASSENRQGIFF. CDR3 coding DNA: TGTGCCAGCTCGGAGAATCGACAGGGCATATTCTTC.

V is TRBV5-1 and J is TRBJ2-7; 11 bases are a match to TRBD1. Germline-derived CDR1 and CDR2 are SGHRS and YFSETQ. The CDR3 length is 13 residues. After removal of 4 bases from V and 6 bases from J, the junction contained 3 bases not matched to a gene. CDR3 DNA sequence: TGCGCCAGCAGCGGACAGGGGGCAACCGAGCAGTACTTC. The encoded protein is CASSGQGATEQYF.

DNA for the CDR3: TGTGCCAGCAGCCCAAGGACTAGCGGGAGGGCGGGGGATACGCAGTATTTT. Residues: CASSPRTSGRAGDTQYF. The chain carries TRBV7-3 and TRBJ2-3, with 15 bases lining up with TRBD2. This CDR3 comprises 17 residues. After removal of 5 bases from V and 6 bases from J, the junction contained 9 bases not matched to a gene. In germline, CDR1 is SGHTA, CDR2 FQGTGA. Using reference TRBV7-3 and TRBJ2-3 for the parts outside the CDR3, the full variable domain is GAGVSQTPSNKVTEKGKYVELRCDPISGHTALYWYRQSLGQGPEFLIYFQGTGAADDSGLPNDRFFAVRPEGSVSTLKIQRTERGDSAVYLCASSPRTSGRAGDTQYFGPGTRLTVL.

The chain joins TRBV7-3 to TRBJ2-5, with 7 bases that match TRBD1. The CDR3 runs to 14 residues. The trim removed 4 bases at V and 5 bases at J, leaving 7 bases unmatched. Germline-derived CDR1 and CDR2 are SGHTA and FQGTGA. The CDR3 DNA is TGTGCCAGCAGCTCGGGACAGCCTGGCGAGACCCAGTACTTC. It is translated as CASSSGQPGETQYF.

The chain employs TRBV6-5 and TRBJ2-1; D is perhaps TRBD2 (5 bases). V shed 4 bases and J shed 6 bases, with 10 bases lying between them. The CDR3 extends over 13 amino acids. Germline V gives CDR1 MNHEY, CDR2 SVGAGI. CDR3 in amino acids: CASSFWTGNEQFF. The CDR3 nucleotides are TGTGCCAGCAGTTTCTGGACTGGCAATGAGCAGTTCTTC.

V is TRBV30 and J is TRBJ2-7, with 7 positions matching TRBD1. Germline V gene sequence: CDR1 GTSNPN, CDR2 SVGIG (reference sequence). The CDR3 is made up of 14 amino acids. V dropped 5 bases and J dropped 0; count of bases not matched to a gene: 7. CDR3 residues: CAWQPGTASYEQYF. The DNA of the CDR3 is TGTGCCTGGCAACCGGGGACAGCCTCCTACGAGCAGTACTTC.

This clone turned up a few times. As DNA, the CDR3 is TGTGCCACCAGTGATTTCCTCTATGGCTACACCTTC. Translation gives CATSDFLYGYTF. The V call is TRBV24-1, the J call TRBJ1-2; D remains ambiguous. V lost 1 base and J 4 bases, leaving 3 bases between the germline ends. Germline CDR1 reads KGHDR; CDR2 reads SFDVKD. The CDR3 length is 12 residues.

This clone was recorded once. V and J are TRBV29-1 and TRBJ2-5, with D unresolved. Trimming stripped 4 bases from V and 1 base from J, with 7 bases between. This CDR3 spans 12 amino acids. Looked up from germline, CDR1 is SQVTM and CDR2 is ANQGSEA. In nucleotides, the CDR3 is TGCAGCGTTGCGGGCAGCCAAGAGACCCAGTACTTC. Amino acid sequence: CSVAGSQETQYF.

The chain carries TRBV10-3 and TRBJ2-7, with 12 bases that match TRBD2. This CDR3 comprises 14 residues. CDR1 is ENHRY, CDR2 SYGVKD, per germline. V lost 6 bases and J lost 3; bases outside the gene matches: 3. The CDR3 reads CAISPLAGGYEQYF. CDR3 in DNA: TGTGCCATCAGCCCACTAGCGGGGGGCTACGAGCAGTACTTC.

This sequence joins TRBV7-3 and TRBJ2-1; 7 nucleotides align to TRBD2. The CDR3 has 16 amino acids. Germline lookup yields CDR1 SGHTA and CDR2 FQGTGA. The V segment lost 2 bases and the J segment 4 bases; nucleotides outside the gene matches: 8. The CDR3 DNA reads TGTGCCAGCAGCTTAGTGGCGGGAGCGGGGTACAATGAGCAGTTCTTC. Translating gives CASSLVAGAGYNEQFF.

This clone was seen more than once but under ten times. This rearrangement joins TRBV10-3 to TRBJ1-5; 7 nucleotides align to TRBD1. Germline V gives CDR1 ENHRY, CDR2 SYGVKD. With 10 bases clipped from V and 5 bases from J, the junction kept 8 bases outside the gene matches. The CDR3 loop spans 13 amino acids. The CDR3 here is CASAGGVDQPQHF. CDR3 DNA: TGTGCCAGCGCAGGGGGGGTGGATCAGCCCCAGCATTTT.

The chain recombines TRBV10-3 with TRBJ1-5; D unclear. The CDR3 is 14 amino acids. Germline CDR1 is ENHRY and CDR2 is SYGVKD. Trimming shortened V by 2 bases and J by 3 bases, and 8 bases separated the two germline ends. The CDR3 protein is CAISEAGHNQPQHF. CDR3 nucleotides: TGTGCCATCAGTGAGGCAGGCCACAATCAGCCCCAGCATTTT.

The chain is built from TRBV21-1 and TRBJ2-7; the DNA was not compared with TRBD2, the D call given in the table. TRBV21-1 is assigned pseudogene status. CDR3 size: 14 residues. The CDR3 coding sequence is TGTGCCAGCAGCAACTCGCGGGGGTCCCACGAGCAGTACTTC. Translating it yields CASSNSRGSHEQYF.